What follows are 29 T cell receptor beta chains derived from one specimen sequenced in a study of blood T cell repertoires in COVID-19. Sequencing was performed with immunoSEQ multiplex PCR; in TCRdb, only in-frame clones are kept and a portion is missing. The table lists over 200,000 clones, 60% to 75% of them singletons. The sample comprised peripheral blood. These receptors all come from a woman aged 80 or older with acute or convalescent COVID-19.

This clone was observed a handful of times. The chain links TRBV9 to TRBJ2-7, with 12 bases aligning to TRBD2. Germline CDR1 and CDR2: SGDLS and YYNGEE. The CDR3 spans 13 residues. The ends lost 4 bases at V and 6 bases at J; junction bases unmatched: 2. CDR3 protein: CASSWTSGTEQYF. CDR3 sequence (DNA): TGTGCCAGCAGCTGGACTAGCGGGACCGAGCAGTACTTC.

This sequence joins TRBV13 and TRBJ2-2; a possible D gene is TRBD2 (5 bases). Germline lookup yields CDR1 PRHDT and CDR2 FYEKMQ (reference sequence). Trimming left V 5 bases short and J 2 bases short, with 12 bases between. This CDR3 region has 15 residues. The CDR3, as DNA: TGTGCCAGCAGCCCCGGGATAATTAACACCGGGGAGCTGTTTTTT. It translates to CASSPGIINTGELFF.

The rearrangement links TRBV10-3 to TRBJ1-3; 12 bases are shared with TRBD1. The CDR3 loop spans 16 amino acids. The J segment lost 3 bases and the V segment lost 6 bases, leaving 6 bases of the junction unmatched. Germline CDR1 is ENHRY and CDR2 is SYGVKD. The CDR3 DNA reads TGTGCCATCAGAGAAGGGACAGGGGGCTTTGGAAACACCATATATTTT. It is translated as CAIREGTGGFGNTIYF.

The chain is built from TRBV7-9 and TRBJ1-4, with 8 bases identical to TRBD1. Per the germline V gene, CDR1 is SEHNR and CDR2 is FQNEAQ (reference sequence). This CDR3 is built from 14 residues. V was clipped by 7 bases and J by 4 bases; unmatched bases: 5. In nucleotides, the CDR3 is TGTGCCAGCATCCCTACAGGGGGTAATGAAAAACTGTTTTTT. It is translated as CASIPTGGNEKLFF. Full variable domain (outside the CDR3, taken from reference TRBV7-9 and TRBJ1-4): DTGVSQNPRHKITKRGQNVTFRCDPISEHNRLYWYRQTLGQGPEFLTYFQNEAQLEKSRLLSDRFSAERPKGSFSTLEIQRTEQGDSAMYLCASIPTGGNEKLFFGSGTQLSVL.

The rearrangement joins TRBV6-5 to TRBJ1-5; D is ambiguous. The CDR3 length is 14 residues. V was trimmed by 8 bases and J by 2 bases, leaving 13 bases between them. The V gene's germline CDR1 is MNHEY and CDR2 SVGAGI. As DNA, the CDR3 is TGTGCCAGCCGCTCGGGGATGGGCAATCAGCCCCAGCATTTT. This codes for CASRSGMGNQPQHF.

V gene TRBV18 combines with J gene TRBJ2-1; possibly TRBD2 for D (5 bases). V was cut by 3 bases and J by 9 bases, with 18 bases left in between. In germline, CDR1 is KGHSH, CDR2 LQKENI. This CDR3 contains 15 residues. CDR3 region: CASSPRTGLHSEQFF. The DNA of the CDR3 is TGTGCCAGCTCACCGAGGACGGGGTTGCACAGTGAGCAGTTCTTC.

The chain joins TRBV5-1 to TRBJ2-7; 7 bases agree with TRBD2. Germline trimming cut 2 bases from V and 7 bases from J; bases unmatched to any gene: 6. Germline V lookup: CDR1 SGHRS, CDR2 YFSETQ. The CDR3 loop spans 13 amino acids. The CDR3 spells CASSFRAGGEQYF. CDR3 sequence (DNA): TGCGCCAGCAGCTTCCGGGCCGGGGGGGAGCAGTACTTC.

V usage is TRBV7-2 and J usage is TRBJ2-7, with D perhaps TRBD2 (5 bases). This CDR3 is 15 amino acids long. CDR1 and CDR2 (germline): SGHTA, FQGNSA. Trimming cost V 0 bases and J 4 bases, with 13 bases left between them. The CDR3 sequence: CASSLASTGKYEQYF. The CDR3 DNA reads TGTGCCAGCAGCTTAGCATCTACGGGGAAATACGAGCAGTACTTC.

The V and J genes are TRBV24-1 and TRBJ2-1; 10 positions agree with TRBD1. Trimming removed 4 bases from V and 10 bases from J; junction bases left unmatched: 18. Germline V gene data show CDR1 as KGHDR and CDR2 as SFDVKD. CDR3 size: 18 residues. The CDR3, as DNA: TGTGCCACCAGTGACCTCGGAGGGGACAGGGGAGCGGACGGGGAGCAGTTCTTC. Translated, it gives CATSDLGGDRGADGEQFF.

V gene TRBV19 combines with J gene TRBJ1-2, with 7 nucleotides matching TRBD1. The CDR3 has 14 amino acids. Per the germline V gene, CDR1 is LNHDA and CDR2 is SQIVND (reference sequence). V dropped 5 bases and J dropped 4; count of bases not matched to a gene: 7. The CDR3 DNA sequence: TGTGCCAGTAGTTCCAACGACAGGGCCTATGGCTACACCTTC. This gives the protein CASSSNDRAYGYTF.

Here the CDR3 DNA reads TGTGCCAGCAGTTTAGATAAGACTAGCGGGAGGGCAGATACGCAGTATTTT. Protein: CASSLDKTSGRADTQYF. The V and J genes are TRBV27 and TRBJ2-3, with 14 bases matching TRBD2. V lost 2 bases and J lost 4; bases outside the gene matches: 5. Per germline, CDR1 MNHEY and CDR2 SMNVEV (reference sequence). CDR3 length equals 17 residues.

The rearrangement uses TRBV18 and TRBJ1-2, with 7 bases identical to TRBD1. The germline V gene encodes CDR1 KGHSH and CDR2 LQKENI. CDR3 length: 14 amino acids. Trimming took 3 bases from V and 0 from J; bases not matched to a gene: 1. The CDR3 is CASSPQGANYGYTF. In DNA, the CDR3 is TGTGCCAGCTCACCGCAGGGGGCTAACTATGGCTACACCTTC.

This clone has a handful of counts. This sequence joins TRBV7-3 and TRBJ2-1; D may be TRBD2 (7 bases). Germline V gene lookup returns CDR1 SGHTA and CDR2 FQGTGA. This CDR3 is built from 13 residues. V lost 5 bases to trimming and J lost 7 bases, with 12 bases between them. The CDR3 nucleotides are TGTGCCAGCAGCCGGGGGGCCGGGAATGAGCAGTTCTTC. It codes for CASSRGAGNEQFF.

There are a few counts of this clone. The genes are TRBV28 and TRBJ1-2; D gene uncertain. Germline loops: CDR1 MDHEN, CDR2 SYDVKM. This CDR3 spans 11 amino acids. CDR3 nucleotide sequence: TGTGTCGCGGGTGCGAGGTTTGGCTACACCTTC. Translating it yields CVAGARFGYTF.

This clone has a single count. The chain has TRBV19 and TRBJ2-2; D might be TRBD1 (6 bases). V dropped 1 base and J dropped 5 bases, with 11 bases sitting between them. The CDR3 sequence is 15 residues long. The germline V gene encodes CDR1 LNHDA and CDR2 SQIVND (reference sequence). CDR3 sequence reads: CASSIGGRGTGELFF. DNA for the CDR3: TGTGCCAGTAGTATAGGAGGCAGGGGTACCGGGGAGCTGTTTTTT.

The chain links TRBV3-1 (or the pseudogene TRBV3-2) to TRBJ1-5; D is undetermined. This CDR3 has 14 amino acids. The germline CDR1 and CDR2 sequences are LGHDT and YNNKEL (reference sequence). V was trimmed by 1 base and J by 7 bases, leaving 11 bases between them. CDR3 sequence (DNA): TGTGCCAGCAGCCAAGGGGCCTCCGAACAGCCCCAGCATTTT. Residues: CASSQGASEQPQHF.

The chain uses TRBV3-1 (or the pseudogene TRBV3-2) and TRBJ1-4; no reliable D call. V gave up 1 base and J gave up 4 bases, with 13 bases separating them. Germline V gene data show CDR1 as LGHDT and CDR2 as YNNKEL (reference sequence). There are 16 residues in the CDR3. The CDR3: CASSQVGVQNNEKLFF. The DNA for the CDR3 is TGTGCCAGCAGCCAAGTGGGAGTCCAGAATAATGAAAAACTGTTTTTT.

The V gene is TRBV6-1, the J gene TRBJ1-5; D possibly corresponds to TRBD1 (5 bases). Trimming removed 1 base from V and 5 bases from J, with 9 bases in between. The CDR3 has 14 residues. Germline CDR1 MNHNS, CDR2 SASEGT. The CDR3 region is CASSEVDIDQPQHF. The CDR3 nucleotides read TGTGCCAGCAGTGAAGTGGACATCGATCAGCCCCAGCATTTT.

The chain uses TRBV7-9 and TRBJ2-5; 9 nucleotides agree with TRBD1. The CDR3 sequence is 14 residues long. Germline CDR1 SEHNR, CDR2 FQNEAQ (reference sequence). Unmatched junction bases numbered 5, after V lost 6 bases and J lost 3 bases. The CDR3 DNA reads TGTGCCAGCAGATACGGACAGGGGAAAGAGACCCAGTACTTC. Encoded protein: CASRYGQGKETQYF.

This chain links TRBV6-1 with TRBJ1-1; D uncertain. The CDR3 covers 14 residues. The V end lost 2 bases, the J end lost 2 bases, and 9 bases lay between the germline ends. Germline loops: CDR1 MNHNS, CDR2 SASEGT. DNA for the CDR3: TGTGCCAGCAGTGAATACGGGAAAAACACTGAAGCTTTCTTT. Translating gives CASSEYGKNTEAFF.

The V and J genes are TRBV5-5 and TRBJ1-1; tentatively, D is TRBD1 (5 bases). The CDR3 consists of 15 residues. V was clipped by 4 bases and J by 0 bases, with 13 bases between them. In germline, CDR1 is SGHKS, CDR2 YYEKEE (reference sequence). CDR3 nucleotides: TGTGCCAGCAGCCGACTCGGGACTCTGAACACTGAAGCTTTCTTT. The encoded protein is CASSRLGTLNTEAFF.

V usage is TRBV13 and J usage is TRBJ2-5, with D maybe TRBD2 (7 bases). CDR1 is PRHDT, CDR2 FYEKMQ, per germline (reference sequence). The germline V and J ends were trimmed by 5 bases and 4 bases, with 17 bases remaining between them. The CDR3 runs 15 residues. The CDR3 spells CASSVQGTGGETQYF. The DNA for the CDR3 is TGTGCCAGCAGCGTACAGGGCACGGGGGGAGAGACCCAGTACTTC.

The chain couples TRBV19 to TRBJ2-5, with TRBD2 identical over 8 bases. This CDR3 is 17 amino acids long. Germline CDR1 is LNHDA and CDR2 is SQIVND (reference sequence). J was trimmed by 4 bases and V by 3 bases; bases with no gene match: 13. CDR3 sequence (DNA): TGTGCCAGTAGTATCGGTCTTGATCGGACTAGCTTAGAGACCCAGTACTTC. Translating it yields CASSIGLDRTSLETQYF.

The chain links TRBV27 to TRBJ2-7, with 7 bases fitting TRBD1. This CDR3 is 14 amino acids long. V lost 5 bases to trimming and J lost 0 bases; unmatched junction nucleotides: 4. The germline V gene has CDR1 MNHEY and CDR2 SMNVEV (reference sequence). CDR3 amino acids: CASSTRQGSYEQYF. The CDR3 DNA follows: TGTGCCAGCAGTACCAGACAGGGCTCCTACGAGCAGTACTTC.

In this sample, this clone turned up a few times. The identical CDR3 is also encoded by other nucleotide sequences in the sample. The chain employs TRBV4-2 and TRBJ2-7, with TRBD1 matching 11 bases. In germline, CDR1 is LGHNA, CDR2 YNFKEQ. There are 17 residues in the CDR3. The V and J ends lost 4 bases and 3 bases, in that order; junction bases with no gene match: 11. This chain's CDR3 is CASSPEVRTGGFYEQYF. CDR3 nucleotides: TGTGCCAGCAGCCCGGAGGTACGGACAGGGGGCTTCTACGAGCAGTACTTC.

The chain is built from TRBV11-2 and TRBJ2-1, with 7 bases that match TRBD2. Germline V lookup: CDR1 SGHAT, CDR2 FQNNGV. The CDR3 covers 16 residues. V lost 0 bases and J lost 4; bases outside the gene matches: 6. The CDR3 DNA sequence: TGTGCCAGCAGCTTAGATTCCAGCGGGGCTTACAATGAGCAGTTCTTC. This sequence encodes CASSLDSSGAYNEQFF.

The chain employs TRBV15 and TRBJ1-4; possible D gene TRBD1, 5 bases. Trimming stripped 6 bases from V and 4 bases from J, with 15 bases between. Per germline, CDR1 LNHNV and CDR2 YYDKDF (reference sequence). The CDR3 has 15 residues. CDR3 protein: CATSLTRQINEKLFF. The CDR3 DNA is TGTGCCACCAGTTTGACCCGACAGATTAATGAAAAACTGTTTTTT.

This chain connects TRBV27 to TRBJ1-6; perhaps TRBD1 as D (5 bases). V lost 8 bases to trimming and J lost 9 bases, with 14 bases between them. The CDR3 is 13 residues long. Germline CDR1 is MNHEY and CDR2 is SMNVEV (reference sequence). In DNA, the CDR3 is TGTGCCAGCCTCAGGGTGCTAGGTTCACCCCTCCACTTT. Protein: CASLRVLGSPLHF.

The CDR3, as DNA: TGTGCCAGCAGTGATAGCGAGCAGTACTTC. As protein: CASSDSEQYF. The chain is built from TRBV6-2 or TRBV6-3 and TRBJ2-7; D is ambiguous. This CDR3 spans 10 amino acids. From germline, CDR1 is MNHEY and CDR2 SVGEGT. V lost 5 bases, J lost 6 bases, and 5 bases lay in between.